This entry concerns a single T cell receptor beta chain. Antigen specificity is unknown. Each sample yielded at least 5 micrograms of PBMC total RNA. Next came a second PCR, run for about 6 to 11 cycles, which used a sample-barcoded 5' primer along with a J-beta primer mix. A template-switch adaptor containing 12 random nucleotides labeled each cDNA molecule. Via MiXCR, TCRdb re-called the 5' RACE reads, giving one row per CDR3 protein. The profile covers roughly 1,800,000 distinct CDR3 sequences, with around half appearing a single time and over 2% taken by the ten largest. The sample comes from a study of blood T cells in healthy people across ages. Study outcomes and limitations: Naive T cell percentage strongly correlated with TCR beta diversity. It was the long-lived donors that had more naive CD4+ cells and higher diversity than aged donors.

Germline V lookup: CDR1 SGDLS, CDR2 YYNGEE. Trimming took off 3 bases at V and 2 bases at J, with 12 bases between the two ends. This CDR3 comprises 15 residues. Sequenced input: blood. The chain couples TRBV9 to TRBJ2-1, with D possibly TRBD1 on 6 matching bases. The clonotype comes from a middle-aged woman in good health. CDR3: CASSGAGQTYNEQFF. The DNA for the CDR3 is TGTGCCAGCAGCGGAGCTGGACAGACCTACAATGAGCAGTTCTTC.